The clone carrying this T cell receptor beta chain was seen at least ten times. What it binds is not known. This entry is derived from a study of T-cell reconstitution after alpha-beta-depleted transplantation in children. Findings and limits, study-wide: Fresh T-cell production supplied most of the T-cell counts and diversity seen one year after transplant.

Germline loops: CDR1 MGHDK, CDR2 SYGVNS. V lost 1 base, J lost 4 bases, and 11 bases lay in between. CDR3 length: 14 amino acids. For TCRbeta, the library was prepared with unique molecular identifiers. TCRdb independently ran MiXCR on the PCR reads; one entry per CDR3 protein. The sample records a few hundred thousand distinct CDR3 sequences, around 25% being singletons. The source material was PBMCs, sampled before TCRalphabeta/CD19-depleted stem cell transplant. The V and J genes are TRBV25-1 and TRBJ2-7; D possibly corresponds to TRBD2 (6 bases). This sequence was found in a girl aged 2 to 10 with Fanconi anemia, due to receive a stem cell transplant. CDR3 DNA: TGTGCCAGCAGTGAATGGGGCGGGATTTACGAGCAGTACTTC. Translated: CASSEWGGIYEQYF.